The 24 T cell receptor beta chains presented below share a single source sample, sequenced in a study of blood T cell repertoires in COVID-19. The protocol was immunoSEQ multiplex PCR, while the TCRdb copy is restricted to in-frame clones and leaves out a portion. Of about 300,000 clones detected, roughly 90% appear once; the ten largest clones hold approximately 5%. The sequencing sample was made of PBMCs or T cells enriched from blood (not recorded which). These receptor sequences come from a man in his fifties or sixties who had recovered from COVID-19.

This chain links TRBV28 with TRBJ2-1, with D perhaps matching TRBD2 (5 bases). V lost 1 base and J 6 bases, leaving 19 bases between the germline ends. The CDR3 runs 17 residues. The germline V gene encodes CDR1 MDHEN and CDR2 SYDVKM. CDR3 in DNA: TGTGCCAGCAGTTTATTCCGGGAACCCTTGATCGGCAATGAGCAGTTCTTC. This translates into CASSLFREPLIGNEQFF.

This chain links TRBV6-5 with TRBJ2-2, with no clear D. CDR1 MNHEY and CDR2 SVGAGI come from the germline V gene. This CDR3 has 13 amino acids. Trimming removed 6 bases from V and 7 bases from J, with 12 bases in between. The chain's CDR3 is CASSPSGFGELFF. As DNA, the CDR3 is TGTGCCAGCAGCCCATCCGGGTTCGGGGAGCTGTTTTTT.

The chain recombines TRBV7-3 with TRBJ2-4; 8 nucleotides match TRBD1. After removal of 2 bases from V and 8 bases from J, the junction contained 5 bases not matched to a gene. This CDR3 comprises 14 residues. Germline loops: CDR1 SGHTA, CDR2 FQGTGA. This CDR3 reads CASSLSGGWDIQYF. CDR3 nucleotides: TGTGCCAGCAGCTTATCAGGGGGCTGGGACATTCAGTACTTC. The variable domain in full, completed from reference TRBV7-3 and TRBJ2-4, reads GAGVSQTPSNKVTEKGKYVELRCDPISGHTALYWYRQSLGQGPEFLIYFQGTGAADDSGLPNDRFFAVRPEGSVSTLKIQRTERGDSAVYLCASSLSGGWDIQYFGAGTRLSVL.

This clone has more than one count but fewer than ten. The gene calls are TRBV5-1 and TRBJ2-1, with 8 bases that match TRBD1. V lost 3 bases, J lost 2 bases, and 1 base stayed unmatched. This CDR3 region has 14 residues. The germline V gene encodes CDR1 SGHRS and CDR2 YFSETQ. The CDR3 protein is CASSSDRAYNEQFF. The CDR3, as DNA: TGCGCCAGCAGCTCGGACAGGGCCTACAATGAGCAGTTCTTC. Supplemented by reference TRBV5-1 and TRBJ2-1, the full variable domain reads KAGVTQTPRYLIKTRGQQVTLSCSPISGHRSVSWYQQTPGQGLQFLFEYFSETQRNKGNFPGRFSGRQFSNSRSEMNVSTLELGDSALYLCASSSDRAYNEQFFGPGTRLTVL.

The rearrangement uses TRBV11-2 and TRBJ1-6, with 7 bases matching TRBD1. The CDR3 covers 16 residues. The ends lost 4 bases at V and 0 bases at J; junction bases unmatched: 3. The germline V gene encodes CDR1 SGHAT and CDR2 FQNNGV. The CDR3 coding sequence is TGTGCCAGCAGCTGGGGACAGAGCTCCTATAATTCACCCCTCCACTTT. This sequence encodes CASSWGQSSYNSPLHF. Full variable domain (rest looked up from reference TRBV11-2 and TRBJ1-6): EAGVAQSPRYKIIEKRQSVAFWCNPISGHATLYWYQQILGQGPKLLIQFQNNGVVDDSQLPKDRFSAERLKGVDSTLKIQPAKLEDSAVYLCASSWGQSSYNSPLHFGNGTRLTVT.

DNA of the CDR3: TGTGCCAGCAGTGCCCGGACAGGGGGCGATCAGCCCCAGCATTTT. It yields the protein CASSARTGGDQPQHF. This chain connects TRBV27 to TRBJ1-5; 11 bases fit TRBD1. Germline-derived CDR1 and CDR2 are MNHEY and SMNVEV (reference sequence). V shed 5 bases, J shed 5 bases, and the junction held 5 bases outside the gene matches. CDR3 length: 15 amino acids.

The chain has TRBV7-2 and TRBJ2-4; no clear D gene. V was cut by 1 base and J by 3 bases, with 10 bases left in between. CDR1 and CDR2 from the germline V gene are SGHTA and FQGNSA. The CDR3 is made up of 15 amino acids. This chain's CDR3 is CASSLGSGNKNIQYF. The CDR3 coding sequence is TGTGCCAGCAGCTTAGGGTCAGGAAACAAAAACATTCAGTACTTC.

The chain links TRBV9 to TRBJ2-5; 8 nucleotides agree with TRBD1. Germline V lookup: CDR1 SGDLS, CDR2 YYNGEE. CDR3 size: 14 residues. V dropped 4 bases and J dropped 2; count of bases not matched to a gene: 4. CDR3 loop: CASSKGTGQETQYF. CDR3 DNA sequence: TGTGCCAGCAGCAAGGGGACAGGACAAGAGACCCAGTACTTC.

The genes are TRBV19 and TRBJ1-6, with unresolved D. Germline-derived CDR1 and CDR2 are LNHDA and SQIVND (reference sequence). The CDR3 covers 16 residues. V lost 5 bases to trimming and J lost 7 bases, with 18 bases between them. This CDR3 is CASSDPGRELNSPLHF. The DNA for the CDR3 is TGTGCCAGTAGTGACCCTGGACGGGAGCTCAATTCACCCCTCCACTTT.

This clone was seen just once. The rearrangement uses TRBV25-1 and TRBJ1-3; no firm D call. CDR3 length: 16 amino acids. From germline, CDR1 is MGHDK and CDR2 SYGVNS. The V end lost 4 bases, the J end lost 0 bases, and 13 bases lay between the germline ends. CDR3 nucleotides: TGTGCCAGCAGTGGGACTAGGTTTAGCTCTGGAAACACCATATATTTT. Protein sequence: CASSGTRFSSGNTIYF.

The CDR3 bases are TGTGCCAGCAGCCTGACTAGTGGAACCTACAATGAGCAGTTCTTC. It codes for CASSLTSGTYNEQFF. The chain carries TRBV6-5 and TRBJ2-1; D possibly corresponds to TRBD2 (6 bases). The V gene's germline CDR1 is MNHEY and CDR2 SVGAGI. The V gene lost 6 bases and the J gene lost 2 bases, with 14 bases spanning the gap. This CDR3 contains 15 residues.

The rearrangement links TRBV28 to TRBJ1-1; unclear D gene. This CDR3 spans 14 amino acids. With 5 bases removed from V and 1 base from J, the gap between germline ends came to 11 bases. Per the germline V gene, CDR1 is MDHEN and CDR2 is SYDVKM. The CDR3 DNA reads TGTGCCAGCAGTCCCTTAGGAGGGAACACTGAAGCTTTCTTT. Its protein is CASSPLGGNTEAFF.

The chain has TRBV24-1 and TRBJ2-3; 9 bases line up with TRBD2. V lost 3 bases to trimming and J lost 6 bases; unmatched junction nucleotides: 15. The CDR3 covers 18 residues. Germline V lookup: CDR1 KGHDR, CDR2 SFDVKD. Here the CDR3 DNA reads TGTGCCACCAGTGATCGGGGGCTGGTAGCGGGAGACCCCGATACGCAGTATTTT. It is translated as CATSDRGLVAGDPDTQYF.

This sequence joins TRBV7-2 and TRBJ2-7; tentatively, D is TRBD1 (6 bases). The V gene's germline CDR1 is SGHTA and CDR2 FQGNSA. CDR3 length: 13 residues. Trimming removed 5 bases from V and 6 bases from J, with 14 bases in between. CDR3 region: CASSPRAGVEQYF. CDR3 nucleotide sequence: TGTGCCAGCAGCCCCCGGGCAGGGGTCGAGCAGTACTTC.

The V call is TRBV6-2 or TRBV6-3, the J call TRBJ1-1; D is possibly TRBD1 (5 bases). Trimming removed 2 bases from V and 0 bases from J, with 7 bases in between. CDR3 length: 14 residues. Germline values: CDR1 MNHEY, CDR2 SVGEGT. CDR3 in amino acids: CASSYLGVNTEAFF. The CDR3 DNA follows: TGTGCCAGCAGTTACCTAGGGGTGAACACTGAAGCTTTCTTT.

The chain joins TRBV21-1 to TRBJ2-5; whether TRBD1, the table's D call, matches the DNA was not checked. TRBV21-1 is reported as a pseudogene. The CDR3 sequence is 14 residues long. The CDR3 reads CASSKWGSPETQYF. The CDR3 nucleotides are TGTGCCAGCAGCAAATGGGGCAGCCCGGAGACCCAGTACTTC.

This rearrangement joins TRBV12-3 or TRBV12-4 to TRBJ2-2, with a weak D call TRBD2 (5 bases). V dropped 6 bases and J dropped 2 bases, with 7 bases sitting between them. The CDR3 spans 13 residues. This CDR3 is CASRRTNTGELFF. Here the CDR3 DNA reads TGTGCCAGCAGGCGGACTAACACCGGGGAGCTGTTTTTT.

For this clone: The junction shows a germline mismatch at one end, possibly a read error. This CDR3 is CASSPQPGDGYTIYF. The CDR3 region has the DNA TGTGCCAGCTCACCACAACCCGGGGATGGATACACCATATATTTT. This sequence joins TRBV18 and TRBJ1-3; D unclear. The length of the CDR3 is 15 residues. The germline CDR1 and CDR2 sequences are KGHSH and LQKENI.

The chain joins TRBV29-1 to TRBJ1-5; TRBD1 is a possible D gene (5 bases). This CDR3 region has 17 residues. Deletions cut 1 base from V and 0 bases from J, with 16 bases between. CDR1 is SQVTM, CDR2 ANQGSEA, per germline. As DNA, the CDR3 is TGCAGCGTTGAAGTCTCCAGGCAGGACACTAGCAATCAGCCCCAGCATTTT. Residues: CSVEVSRQDTSNQPQHF.

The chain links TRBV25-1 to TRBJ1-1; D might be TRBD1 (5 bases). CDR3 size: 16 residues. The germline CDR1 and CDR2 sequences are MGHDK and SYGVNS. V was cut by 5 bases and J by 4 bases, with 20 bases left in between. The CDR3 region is CASSSLRGGAFTEAFF. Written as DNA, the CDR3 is TGTGCCAGCAGTTCGTTACGTGGAGGGGCCTTCACTGAAGCTTTCTTT.

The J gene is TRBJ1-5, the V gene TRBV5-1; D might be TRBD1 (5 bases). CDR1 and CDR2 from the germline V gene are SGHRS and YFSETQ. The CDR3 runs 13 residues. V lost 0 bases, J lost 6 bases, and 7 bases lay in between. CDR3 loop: CASSLVGAQPQHF. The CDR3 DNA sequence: TGCGCCAGCAGCTTGGTAGGGGCTCAGCCCCAGCATTTT.

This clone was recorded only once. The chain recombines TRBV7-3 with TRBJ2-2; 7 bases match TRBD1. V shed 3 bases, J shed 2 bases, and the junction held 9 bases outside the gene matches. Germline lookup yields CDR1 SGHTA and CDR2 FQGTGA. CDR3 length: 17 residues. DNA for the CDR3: TGTGCCAGCAGCTTCCTTAGGGGACAGAAAAACACCGGGGAGCTGTTTTTT. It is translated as CASSFLRGQKNTGELFF. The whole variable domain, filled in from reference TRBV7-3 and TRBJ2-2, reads GAGVSQTPSNKVTEKGKYVELRCDPISGHTALYWYRQSLGQGPEFLIYFQGTGAADDSGLPNDRFFAVRPEGSVSTLKIQRTERGDSAVYLCASSFLRGQKNTGELFFGEGSRLTVL.

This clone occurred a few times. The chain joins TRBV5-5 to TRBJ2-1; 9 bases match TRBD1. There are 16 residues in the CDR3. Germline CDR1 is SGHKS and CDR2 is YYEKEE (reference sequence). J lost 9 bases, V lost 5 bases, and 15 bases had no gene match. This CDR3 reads CASRRQGGSTMGEQFF. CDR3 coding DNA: TGTGCCAGCAGGAGACAGGGGGGTTCAACAATGGGTGAGCAGTTCTTC.

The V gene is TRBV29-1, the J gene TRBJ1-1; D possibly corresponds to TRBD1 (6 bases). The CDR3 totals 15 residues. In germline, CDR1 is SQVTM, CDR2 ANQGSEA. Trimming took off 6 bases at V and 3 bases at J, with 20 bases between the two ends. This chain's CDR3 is CSVEAPGQRYTEAFF. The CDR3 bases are TGCAGCGTGGAGGCCCCTGGACAGCGGTACACTGAAGCTTTCTTT.